Reported below is one T cell receptor (beta chain). Its specific antigen is unknown. Per-base quality was not reported, and no clone a single base away is much larger than it. The cohort was made up of 500 to 850 healthy bone marrow donors. All cohort members were sampled while nominally healthy, although unrecorded immune exposures were likely present. The donor was CMV seronegative and belonged to the group of 320 or so seronegative cohort members. Every donor gave a peripheral blood sample, and the peripheral blood mononuclear cells from that sample were used for TCR beta sequencing. The Qiagen DNeasy Blood Extraction Kit was used to extract genomic DNA from the blood cell samples. The data are from a study of cytomegalovirus exposure and HLA in healthy donors (dated by TCRdb to about 2017). For context, the study as a whole: An earlier analysis of 550 to 700 of the donors reported more than 250 Gb of sequence data and about 100 million unique TCR beta sequences from about 179 million T cells. A separate validation cohort of about 110 different subjects was used in addition to the approximately 640-subject first cohort. The number of donors typed differed by locus, with about 629-630 for A, B, C, DRB1 and DQB1, 522 for DQA1, 606 for DPA1, and over 400 for DPB1. Every discovery cohort repertoire had been produced on one sequencing platform. Five DR-DQ haplotypes were handled as single units for association and clustering, since linkage in the cohort was strong. Donor age, sex, ethnicity and CMV serostatus were compiled alongside the repertoire data. The study used immunosequencing to profile the T cell repertoires of 666 subjects and linked those repertoires to cytomegalovirus serostatus. In a later genetic analysis, genome-wide SNP genotypes for about 65% of the 666 donors were used, and that subset was treated as a discovery cohort. An earlier analysis of some 500 of the donors applied high-throughput TCR beta sequencing to assess whether each TCR beta V gene segment acted as functional or pseudogenic. A later analysis re-analyzed previously published TCR beta repertoires from roughly 690 donors and added high-resolution HLA genotyping to study TCR occurrence patterns. High-throughput TCR immunosequencing, statistical association of individual TCRs with disease status, and machine learning were combined to predict cytomegalovirus infection status. An early release that covered roughly 600 HLA-typed donors contained around 330 gigabases of sequencing data and tens of millions of unique TCR sequences. The study aimed to test whether signatures of past pathogen exposure could be identified by cataloging public T cell receptors. Class I and class II HLA loci were covered by the typing at four-digit resolution. On average, approximately 250,000 unique TCR beta nucleotide sequences were sequenced per donor among a few hundred genotyped donors of the cohort, with 15% to 20% of those sequences being non-productive. In the later analysis, no new phenotypic data were used to find candidate immune exposures; instead, reliance was placed on TCR beta sequences and their occurrence across donors. Among the roughly 400 genotyped donors, around 79% belonged to the genetic ancestry cluster associated with self-reported Caucasian donors.

The germline V gene (reference sequence) provides CDR1 SEHNR and CDR2 FQNEAQ. The CDR3, from cysteine to phenylalanine, totals 17 residues. Only the CDR3 DNA is retained, 51 bases long and in frame from the first base. The junction shows trimming of 1 base on V and 4 bases on J, plus 20 bases between the germline ends. Study-wide conclusions, independent of this receptor: Across donors, most TCR sequences were observed very rarely, whereas some public TCRs were present in many individuals. The classifier was reported to diagnose cytomegalovirus status with high specificity and sensitivity in both the original cohort and the validation cohort. A later analysis associated some 17,000 TCR beta sequences with specific HLA alleles at a false discovery rate of 0.05. In a later analysis, the rate of TCR association differed among HLA loci, with DRB1 alleles having the most associated TCRs and HLA-C alleles having the fewest. Sequencing depth was assumed to be roughly uniform across donors in the presence/absence analyses, though that assumption may not hold. An association between a missense DCLRE1C variant and V-gene and J-gene trimming of TCR beta chains was found in a later genetic analysis and replicated in an independent cohort. The study listed approximately 150 TCR beta chains as associated with cytomegalovirus. Correlated functional status among segregating V segments might reflect linkage disequilibrium, but an unknown experimental factor could not be ruled out. An earlier analysis of several hundred of the donors showed that most TCR beta V segments appeared in productive rearrangements either about 90% or about 30% of the time, which broadly matched IMGT annotations. Compared with equally common non-associated chains, HLA-associated TCR beta chains in a later analysis were more clonally expanded and had lower generation probabilities. For the cohort, immune exposure information was limited to CMV serostatus. Over 15 rarely observed V segments, including chromosome 9 orphons, were excluded from the earlier analysis of almost 600 of the donors because counts were too low. A later analysis reported that several top co-occurrence clusters appeared linked to parvovirus B19, influenza, CMV and Epstein-Barr virus. A later genetic analysis reported fewer N-insertions in productive TCRs among donors in an Asian-associated ancestry cluster than the roughly 700-donor mean. The 87-base-pair reads could not distinguish some IMGT-functional V segments, including TRBV6-2 and TRBV6-3, so those segments were excluded. Three of the identified cytomegalovirus-associated TCR beta chains were confirmed in vitro to be specific for cytomegalovirus antigens. It was suggested by the authors that the approach could potentially be generalized to other disease states and immunological phenotypes. The cohort was sequenced for TCR beta chains only, and without alpha or paired-chain data the features that could be detected were limited. A further reported finding was that TCR beta sequences accurately predicted the HLA-A and HLA-B alleles for most subjects in the first cohort. Because some donors lacked HLA typing at each locus, the association tests relied only on the typed subset. Most CMV-associated TCR beta chains appeared to be HLA-restricted in a later analysis, and the HLA associations seemed to be driven largely by CMV exposure. When HLA alleles, especially DR and DQ, strongly co-occurred, TCR associations were difficult to assign to individual alleles. A cluster of highly shared sequence variants was judged likely to be a technical artifact of the sequencing pipeline.

To prepare the library, the immunoSEQ multiplex PCR assay was applied. The multiplex PCR relied on a mix of 60 forward primers for TCR Vbeta segments and 13 reverse primers for TCR Jbeta segments. A multiplex PCR assay on genomic DNA amplified the CDR3 region of rearranged TCR beta genes. The Illumina HiSeq System was used to sequence the amplified TCR beta libraries as 87-base-pair reads. As for how the authors treated the data: A later analysis tallied around 80 million unique TCR beta chains across the 666 repertoires, and approximately 12 million of those chains were shared by two or more donors. A nearest-neighbor algorithm error-corrected the raw reads and collapsed the reads into unique sequences, merging closely related sequences to remove PCR and sequencing errors. V, D and J gene segments were assigned by aligning CDR3 sequences to IMGT reference sequences. For a sequence to be retained, a match of at least six nucleotides was required to both a V gene segment and a J gene segment. Rearrangements were called productive when the CDR3 lacked stop codons and stayed in frame with V and J; all others were non-productive. CDR3 was defined according to IMGT convention as the region running from the second conserved V-encoded cysteine to the conserved J-encoded phenylalanine. Sequences without an unambiguous match to a single V gene segment were excluded from the earlier analysis of about 630 of the donors. An earlier analysis of 587 of the donors classified V segments as functional when productive rearrangements were above 56.7% and as segregating when the standard deviation between donors was above 5%. A statistical classification framework was developed to diagnose cytomegalovirus status using the catalog of TCR beta chain sequences. In a later analysis, TCR nucleotide sequences were compared against IMGT/GENE-DB human TR gene sequences so that V and J genes could be assigned. In a later analysis, CDR3 sequences and most-parsimonious VDJ recombination scenarios were assigned using the TCRdist pipeline. In a later analysis, each TCR beta chain was defined by its CDR3 amino acid sequence together with its V-gene family, and reads lacking a unique V-gene family were excluded. To address suspected cross-contamination and a sequencing artifact, a later analysis removed a few hundred highly shared, low-generation-probability nucleotide sequences. In a later analysis, a clonal expansion index was calculated for each public chain from normalized within-repertoire ranks of inferred template counts. Generation probabilities in a later analysis came from a VDJ recombination model fitted to out-of-frame rearrangements, and those results were checked against IGoR. In a later analysis, TCR-TCR, TCR-HLA and TCR-CMV co-occurrence was scored with hypergeometric tests, and a repertoire-size bias correction was applied to TCR pairs. In a later analysis, false discovery rates were estimated by permuting HLA or CMV assignments 20 times. In a later analysis, co-occurring TCRs were grouped with DBSCAN, and TCRdist sequence similarity was added when clustering was performed within HLA-allele-positive subsets. Repertoires with fewer than 30,000 or more than 120,000 public chains, plus five repertoires with anomalous nucleotide sharing, were excluded from co-occurrence clustering. The source is immuneACCESS, and TCRdb retained only in-frame sequences with V and J called. Part of the clones is not carried over; for the studies checked, unresolved V genes explain less than half of this, and the remainder is unexplained. V and J calls and clone size come straight from that table; D and trimming were deduced from the DNA. This sample is represented by about 120,000 clones; approximately 67% of them were singletons. Less than 2% of the sample is taken by the ten largest.

What was sequenced was PBMCs. The sequence came from a man between 18 and 35 years old in good health and CMV-seronegative. Recombination connected TRBV7-9 to TRBJ2-7, with a weak D call of TRBD1 (6 bases match). The CDR3 region: CASSLGLGDTLPYEQYF. At the DNA level, the sequence is TGTGCCAGCAGCTTAGGCCTCGGGGACACTCTACCGTACGAGCAGTACTTC.